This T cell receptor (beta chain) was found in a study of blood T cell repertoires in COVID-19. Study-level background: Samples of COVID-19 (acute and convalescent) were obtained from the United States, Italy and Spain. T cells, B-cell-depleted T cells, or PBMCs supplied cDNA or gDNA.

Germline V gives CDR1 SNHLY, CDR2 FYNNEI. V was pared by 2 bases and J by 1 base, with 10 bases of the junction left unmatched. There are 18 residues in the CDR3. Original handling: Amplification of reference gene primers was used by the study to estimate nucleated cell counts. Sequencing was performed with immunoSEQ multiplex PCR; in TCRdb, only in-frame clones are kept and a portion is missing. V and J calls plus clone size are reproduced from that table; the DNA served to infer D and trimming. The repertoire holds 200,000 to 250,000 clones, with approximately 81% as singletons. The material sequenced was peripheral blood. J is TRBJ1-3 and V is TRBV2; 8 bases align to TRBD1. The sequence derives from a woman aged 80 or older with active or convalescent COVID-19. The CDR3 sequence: CASSEFGTGYTSGNTIYF. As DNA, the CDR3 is TGTGCCAGCAGTGAATTTGGGACAGGTTACACTTCTGGAAACACCATATATTTT. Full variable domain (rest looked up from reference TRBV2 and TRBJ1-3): EPEVTQTPSHQVTQMGQEVILRCVPISNHLYFYWYRQILGQKVEFLVSFYNNEISEKSEIFDDQFSVERPDGSNFTLKIRSTKLEDSAMYFCASSEFGTGYTSGNTIYFGEGSWLTVV.